The table lists the clone carrying this TCR beta chain with a few counts. Its antigen remains unknown. Trimming at V came to 0 bases and at J to 5 bases, leaving 10 bases not matched to a gene. This CDR3 comprises 16 residues. Germline values: CDR1 MNHEY, CDR2 SVGEGT. This sample is drawn from a study of blood T cells in healthy people across ages. Overall study context: About one barcoded beta molecule per two T cells came from capture by template switching.

Russia was home to the donors, healthy Caucasian individuals aged roughly 6 to 100. The authors drew 8 to 10 milliliters of peripheral blood from each donor. PCR was performed a second time for about 7 to 12 cycles using a sample-barcoded 5' primer and a J-beta primer mix. TCRdb passed the 5' RACE reads through MiXCR, listing each CDR3 protein once. The data contain under 2 million distinct CDR3 sequences, 30% to 35% of them seen just once; the ten biggest clones take up 10% to 12%. Study-level results: Estimates of total diversity, which came from one million sequenced T cells, were considered to be underestimates.

The sample comprised blood. This TCR was sampled from a woman in her twenties or thirties in good health. The chain recombines TRBV6-2 or TRBV6-3 with TRBJ2-7, with 7 bases matching TRBD1. CDR3: CASSYSGRPGGHEQYF. CDR3 nucleotides: TGTGCCAGCAGTTACTCGGGGCGTCCAGGGGGTCACGAGCAGTACTTC.